Included here is one T cell receptor (beta chain) sequence, with context. Its target is unknown. The entry originates in a study of cytomegalovirus exposure and HLA in healthy donors. General observations from the study: High specificity and sensitivity for cytomegalovirus status were reported for the classifier. In a later analysis, V- and J-gene trimming of beta chains associated with a DCLRE1C missense variant, replicated independently. The authors reported that TCR beta sequences could predict HLA-A and HLA-B alleles. These predictions were accurate for most subjects in the first cohort. Common viral pathogens seemed to be connected with several of the most significant clusters, according to a later analysis.

PCR was performed using 60 Vbeta and 13 Jbeta primers. Only in-frame clones appear in the TCRdb table, and some are missing; sequencing was by immunoSEQ multiplex PCR. This sample yields 100,000 to 150,000 clones, of which more than 75% are seen a single time; about 13% belongs to the top ten. V lost 3 bases and J lost 3, with 11 bases in between. Germline lookup yields CDR1 SNHLY and CDR2 FYNNEI. The CDR3 runs to 14 residues. The sample was PBMCs. The rearrangement links TRBV2 to TRBJ1-2, with a tentative D call TRBD1 (5 bases). This TCR came from a woman between 55 and 75 years old in good health and CMV-seropositive. The chain's CDR3 is CASSEETDYYGYTF. CDR3 coding DNA: TGTGCCAGCAGTGAGGAGACAGACTACTATGGCTACACCTTC.